Presented here are 20 T cell receptor beta chains from one specimen sequenced in a study of molecular identifiers for immune sequencing clone quantification. One entry per CDR3 protein, called by TCRdb with MiXCR from the PCR reads. The sample yields 85,000 to 100,000 distinct CDR3 sequences, 24% seen once. The material sequenced was naive CD8+ T cells from blood, with Jurkat cell RNA spiked in. Indicated subset: FACS-sorted CD8+CD4-CCR7+CD45RA+ naive T cells. The receptors were sampled from a human donor in good health. Some libraries in this study had Jurkat cell RNA spiked in.

The chain links TRBV7-9 to TRBJ2-1, with TRBD1 identical over 9 bases. Germline V gene data show CDR1 as SEHNR and CDR2 as FQNEAQ (reference sequence). Losses at the gene ends were 5 bases for V and 7 bases for J; bases not matched to a gene: 9. The CDR3 loop spans 15 amino acids. The CDR3 is CASSPTQGAVNEQFF. CDR3 nucleotide sequence: TGTGCCAGCAGCCCCACACAGGGGGCGGTAAATGAGCAGTTCTTC.

On this clonotype: A much larger clone lies one base from this, so it may be a read error. The J gene is TRBJ2-1, the V gene TRBV7-9; no firm D call. Germline V gene lookup returns CDR1 SEHNR and CDR2 FQNEAQ (reference sequence). The V and J ends lost 6 bases and 4 bases respectively, with 16 bases between them. The CDR3 is 15 residues long. This CDR3 reads CASRQTSDRYNEQFF. In nucleotides, the CDR3 is TGTGCCAGCAGGCAAACCTCCGACCGATACAATGAGCAGTTCTTC.

The sample holds many counts of this clonotype. V is TRBV5-8 and J is TRBJ1-5; no firm D call. The germline V gene has CDR1 SGHTS and CDR2 YDEGEE. This CDR3 has 14 residues. V dropped 0 bases and J dropped 11 bases, with 15 bases sitting between them. In nucleotides, the CDR3 is TGTGCCAGCAGCTTGGGGCCCGGCCCCCAGTCCCAGCATTTT. This gives the protein CASSLGPGPQSQHF.

This clonotype came up a few times. CDR3 DNA: TGTGCCAGCAGTTTCAGGGGTTACACCGGGGAGCTGTTTTTT. Translation: CASSFRGYTGELFF. The rearrangement uses TRBV12-3 or TRBV12-4 and TRBJ2-2; possible D gene TRBD1, 6 bases. CDR3 size: 14 residues. Trimming left V 3 bases short and J 3 bases short, with 8 bases between.

This clonotype was detected ten times or more. The rearrangement joins TRBV7-9 to TRBJ1-1; tentatively, D is TRBD1 (5 bases). The CDR3 has 13 residues. The germline CDR1 and CDR2 sequences are SEHNR and FQNEAQ (reference sequence). The V and J ends lost 3 bases and 1 base respectively, with 6 bases between them. The CDR3 loop reads CASSFRENTEAFF. CDR3 coding DNA: TGTGCCAGCAGCTTCAGGGAGAACACTGAAGCTTTCTTT.

This clonotype showed up many times. V is TRBV25-1 and J is TRBJ2-5; 12 bases are shared with TRBD2. Germline CDR1 and CDR2: MGHDK and SYGVNS. V shed 3 bases, J shed 4 bases, and the junction held 3 bases outside the gene matches. The CDR3 runs to 15 residues. The CDR3 loop is CASSEGTSGLETQYF. CDR3 DNA sequence: TGTGCCAGCAGTGAGGGGACTAGCGGGTTAGAGACCCAGTACTTC.

This clonotype has ten or more counts. The CDR3 DNA is TGTGCCAGCAGTCCCGTGCCCAGCTCCTACAATGAGCAGTTCTTC. The encoded protein is CASSPVPSSYNEQFF. The V call is TRBV27, the J call TRBJ2-1; no clear D gene. Germline CDR1 MNHEY, CDR2 SMNVEV (reference sequence). Trimming stripped 5 bases from V and 0 bases from J, with 11 bases between. The CDR3 consists of 15 residues.

This clonotype was seen a few times. The chain carries TRBV4-1 and TRBJ2-1; 12 bases line up with TRBD2. V shed 2 bases and J 2 bases; nucleotides not matched to a gene: 1. The CDR3 runs 16 residues. Germline V CDR1 and CDR2: MGHRA, YSYEKL. The CDR3 coding sequence is TGCGCCAGCAGCCAAAGACTAGCGGGGGCCTACAATGAGCAGTTCTTC. It specifies CASSQRLAGAYNEQFF.

In regard to this clonotype: A much larger clone lies a single base off, so this may be a read error. The rearrangement uses TRBV29-1 and TRBJ2-1, with 11 bases that match TRBD2. The CDR3 runs 12 residues. Germline-derived CDR1 and CDR2 are SQVTM and ANQGSEA. CDR3 DNA: TGCAGCATAACTAGCGGGAGCAATGAGCAGATCTTC. Translated: CSITSGSNEQIF.

This chain links TRBV28 with TRBJ2-7; TRBD2 matches at 13 bases. The CDR3 has 16 amino acids. Per the germline V gene, CDR1 is MDHEN and CDR2 is SYDVKM. The ends lost 5 bases at V and 5 bases at J; junction bases unmatched: 9. In nucleotides, the CDR3 is TGTGCCAGCAGTCGTACACTAGCGGGAGGGAGGAACGAGCAGTACTTC. Protein: CASSRTLAGGRNEQYF.

This clonotype was observed at least ten times. The CDR3 nucleotides read TGCGCCAGCAGCCAAGATCTGGCGGGGGGTAGGATCAACGAGCAGTACTTC. It codes for CASSQDLAGGRINEQYF. This chain joins TRBV4-3 and TRBJ2-7, with 8 bases matching TRBD2. The CDR3 sequence is 17 residues long. V gave up 0 bases and J gave up 5 bases; unmatched junction bases: 12. CDR1 LGHNA and CDR2 YSLEER come from the germline V gene.

Remarks on this clonotype: This may be a read error, as it is one base from a much larger clone. The chain joins TRBV20-1 to TRBJ2-7, with 7 bases fitting TRBD1. CDR3 length: 16 amino acids. Germline V gene sequence: CDR1 DFQATT, CDR2 SNEGSKA (reference sequence). Trimming removed 6 bases from V and 6 bases from J; junction bases left unmatched: 20. The CDR3 nucleotides read TGCAGTGCCGACGGCGCTCACAGGGGATTACTCTGCGAGCAGTACTTC. The encoded protein is CSADGAHRGLLCEQYF.

Turning to this clonotype: This may be a read error, as it is one base from a much larger clone. The chain links TRBV28 to TRBJ2-7; no firm D call. CDR1 is MDHEN, CDR2 SYDVKM, per germline. The CDR3 length is 11 residues. The CDR3 loop reads CASSFGVEPYF. The DNA of the CDR3 is TGTGCCAGCAGTTTTGGGGTCGAGCCGTACTTC.

The chain uses TRBV5-6 and TRBJ2-2, with D tentatively TRBD1 (7 bases). This CDR3 is 15 amino acids long. V shed 5 bases and J shed 3 bases, with 14 bases lying between them. Germline lookup yields CDR1 SGHDT and CDR2 YYEEEE. The CDR3 DNA reads as TGTGCCAGCAGTGCTGGAGGGGGCTACACCGGGGAGCTGTTTTTT. Amino acid sequence: CASSAGGGYTGELFF.

To note about this clonotype: A read error may be the cause here, since a much bigger clone is one base away. This chain connects TRBV7-2 to TRBJ2-1; 8 bases map to TRBD1. CDR1 is SGHTA and CDR2 is FQGNSA in the germline V gene. This CDR3 is built from 15 residues. The CDR3 DNA sequence: TGTGCCCGCAGCCCCCAGGGGGCTTCCTACAATGAGCAGTTCTTC. Amino acid sequence: CARSPQGASYNEQFF.

This clonotype was seen ten or more times. The rearrangement joins TRBV7-9 to TRBJ2-7; 8 bases map to TRBD1. The J segment lost 4 bases and the V segment lost 5 bases, leaving 10 bases of the junction unmatched. The CDR3 is 15 amino acids. CDR1 is SEHNR and CDR2 is FQNEAQ in the germline V gene (reference sequence). The DNA of the CDR3 is TGTGCCAGCAGCCCGGGGGCAGGGGGCTTGTACGAGCAGTACTTC. This sequence encodes CASSPGAGGLYEQYF.

This clonotype was observed at least ten times. The CDR3 here is CSAREQNAFF. As DNA, the CDR3 is TGCAGTGCTAGAGAGCAAAATGCTTTCTTT. The chain uses TRBV20-1 and TRBJ1-1; no clear D gene. The CDR3 has 10 amino acids. Germline V CDR1 and CDR2: DFQATT, SNEGSKA (reference sequence). The ends were cut back, 0 bases at V and 11 bases at J, with 7 bases in the middle.

This clonotype was observed many times. This chain uses TRBV7-6 with TRBJ2-1; 9 bases are a match to TRBD2. J gave up 8 bases and V 5 bases, and 4 bases lay outside the gene matches. Germline CDR1 reads SGHVS; CDR2 reads FNYEAQ. This CDR3 has 13 residues. The CDR3 region is CASSPSGTDEQFF. The CDR3 nucleotides are TGTGCCAGCAGCCCTAGCGGGACGGATGAGCAGTTCTTC.

This clonotype has a count of ten or more. This chain joins TRBV27 and TRBJ1-1; no firm D call. Germline V gene sequence: CDR1 MNHEY, CDR2 SMNVEV (reference sequence). V lost 7 bases and J lost 7, with 13 bases in between. The CDR3 covers 12 residues. The CDR3 coding sequence is TGTGCCAGCACGGGAGGGATGGGTGAAGCTTTCTTT. Its protein product is CASTGGMGEAFF.

There are many counts of this clonotype. The rearrangement uses TRBV14 and TRBJ2-5; D perhaps matches TRBD2 (5 bases). In germline, CDR1 is SGHDN, CDR2 FVKESK. CDR3 length equals 15 residues. Trimming removed 6 bases from V and 4 bases from J, with 18 bases in between. The CDR3 protein is CASSLGVAEGETQYF. The DNA of the CDR3 is TGTGCCAGCAGTCTCGGGGTTGCCGAGGGAGAGACCCAGTACTTC.